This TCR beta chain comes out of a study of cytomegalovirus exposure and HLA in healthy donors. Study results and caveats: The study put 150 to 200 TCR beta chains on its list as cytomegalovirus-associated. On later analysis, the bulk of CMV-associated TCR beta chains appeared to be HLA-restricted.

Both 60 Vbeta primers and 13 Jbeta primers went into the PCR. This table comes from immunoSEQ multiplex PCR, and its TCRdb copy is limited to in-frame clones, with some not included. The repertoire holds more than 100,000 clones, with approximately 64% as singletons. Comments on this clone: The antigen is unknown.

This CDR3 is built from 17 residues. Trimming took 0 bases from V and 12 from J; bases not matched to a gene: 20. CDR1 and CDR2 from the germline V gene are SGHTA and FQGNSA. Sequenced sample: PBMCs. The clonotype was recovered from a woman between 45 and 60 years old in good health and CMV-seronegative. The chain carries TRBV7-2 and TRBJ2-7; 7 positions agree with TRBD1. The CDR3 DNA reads TGTGCCAGCAGCTTAGCTCACCCAAGAGTAGCACAGGGGCCTACGTACTTC. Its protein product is CASSLAHPRVAQGPTYF. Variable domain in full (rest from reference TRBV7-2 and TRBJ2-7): GAGVSQSPSNKVTEKGKDVELRCDPISGHTALYWYRQSLGQGLEFLIYFQGNSAPDKSGLPSDRFSAERTGGSVSTLTIQRTQQEDSAVYLCASSLAHPRVAQGPTYFGPGTRLTVT.